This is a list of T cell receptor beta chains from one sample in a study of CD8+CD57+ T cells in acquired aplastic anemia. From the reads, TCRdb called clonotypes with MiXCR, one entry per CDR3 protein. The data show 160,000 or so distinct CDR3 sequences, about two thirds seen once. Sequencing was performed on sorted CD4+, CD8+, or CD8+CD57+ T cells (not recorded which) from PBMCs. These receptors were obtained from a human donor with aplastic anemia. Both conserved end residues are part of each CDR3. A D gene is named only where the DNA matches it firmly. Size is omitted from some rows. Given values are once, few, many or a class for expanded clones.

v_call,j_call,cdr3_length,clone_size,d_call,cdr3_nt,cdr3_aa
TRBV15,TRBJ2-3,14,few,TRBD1,TGTGCCACCAGCCAGGACAGGGGGACAGATACGCAGTATTTT,CATSQDRGTDTQYF
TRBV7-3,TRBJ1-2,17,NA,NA,TGTGCCAGCAGCTTAACTGGGGGGGGGCGACTTAATTATGGCTACACCTTC,CASSLTGGGRLNYGYTF
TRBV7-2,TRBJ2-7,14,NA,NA,TGTGCCAGCAGCTTATGGCGGGCCTCTTACGAGCAGTACTTC,CASSLWRASYEQYF
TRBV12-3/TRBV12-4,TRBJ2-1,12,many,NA,TGTGCCATGGGTCGTTCCTACAATGAGCAGTTCTTC,CAMGRSYNEQFF
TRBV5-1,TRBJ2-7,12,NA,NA,TGCGCCAGCAGCTTGGAGGGTTCCGAGCAGTACTTC,CASSLEGSEQYF
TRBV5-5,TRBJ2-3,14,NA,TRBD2,TGTGCCAGCAGCTTGTGGGGGGGGAGGGATACGCAGTATTTT,CASSLWGGRDTQYF
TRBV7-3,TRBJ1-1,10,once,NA,TGTGCCAGCAGCGGGACCGAAGCTTTCTTT,CASSGTEAFF
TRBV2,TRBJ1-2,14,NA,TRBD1,TGTGCCAACAGTGAAGGACAGGGAAGCTATGGCTACACCTTC,CANSEGQGSYGYTF
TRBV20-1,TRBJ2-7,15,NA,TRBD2,TGCAGTGCTGACCCAAGGGGCGGGAGGGGGACCGTGCAGTACTTC,CSADPRGGRGTVQYF
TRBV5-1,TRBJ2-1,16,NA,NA,TGCGCCAGCAGCTTGGACCCGGGGAGCTCCTACAATGAGCAGTTCTTC,CASSLDPGSSYNEQFF
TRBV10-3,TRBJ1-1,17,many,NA,TGTGCCATCAGCCCCCGGACAGTCTCATTCCTGAACACTGAAGCTTTCTTT,CAISPRTVSFLNTEAFF
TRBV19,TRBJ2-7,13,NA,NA,TGTGCCAGTGCATCGGACAGCTCCTACGAGCAGTACTTC,CASASDSSYEQYF
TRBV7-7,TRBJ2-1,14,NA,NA,TGTGCTAGCAGTCAAGGTACTAGCTCCAATGAGCAGTTCTTC,CASSQGTSSNEQFF
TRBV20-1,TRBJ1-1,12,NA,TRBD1,TGCAGTGCTAGTGAGGGGGCAGTTGAAGCTTTCTTT,CSASEGAVEAFF
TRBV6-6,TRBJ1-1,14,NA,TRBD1,TGTGCCAGCAGTGTCGACAGGGCGAACACTGAAGCTTTCTTT,CASSVDRANTEAFF
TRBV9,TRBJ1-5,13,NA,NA,TGTGCCAGCAGCGTCGCCAGCAATCAGCCCCAGCATTTT,CASSVASNQPQHF
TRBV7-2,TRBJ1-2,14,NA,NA,TGTGCCAGCAGCTTAGGGATCGGGTCTCGGGGCTACACCTTC,CASSLGIGSRGYTF
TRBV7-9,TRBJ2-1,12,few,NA,TGTGCCAGCAGCCCATCTCCGTCTGAGCAGTTCTTC,CASSPSPSEQFF
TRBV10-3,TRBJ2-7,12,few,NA,TGTGCCATCGGGACGTCCACCTACGAGCAGTACTTC,CAIGTSTYEQYF
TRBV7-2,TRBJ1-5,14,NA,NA,TGTGCCAGCAGCTTACGGGGAACCAATCAGCCCCAGCATTTT,CASSLRGTNQPQHF
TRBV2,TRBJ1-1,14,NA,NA,TGTGCCAGCAGTCCCCCTAACAGGGTTGCTGAAGCTTTCTTT,CASSPPNRVAEAFF
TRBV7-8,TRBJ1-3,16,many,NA,TGTGCCAGCAGCTTAGTGGAGGGCGCAAGAGGAAACACCATATATTTT,CASSLVEGARGNTIYF
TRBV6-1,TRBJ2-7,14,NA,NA,TGTGCCAGCAGTGAAAGGGGGGGACGTGACGAGCAGTACTTC,CASSERGGRDEQYF
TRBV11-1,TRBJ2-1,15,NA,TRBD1,TGTGCCAGCAGCTTATATGGGGACAGGGTCAATGAGCAGTTCTTC,CASSLYGDRVNEQFF
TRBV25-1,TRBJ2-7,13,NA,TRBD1,TGTGCCAGCAGTGATCTAACAGGGGACGAGCAGTACTTC,CASSDLTGDEQYF
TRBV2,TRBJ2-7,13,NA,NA,TGTGCCAGCAGTGTAATCCTCTCCTACGAGCAGTACTTC,CASSVILSYEQYF
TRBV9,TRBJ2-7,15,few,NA,TGTGCCAGCAGCGTAGACGGGCAGGGGGGCTACGAGCAGTACTTC,CASSVDGQGGYEQYF
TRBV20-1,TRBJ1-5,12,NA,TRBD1,TGCAGTGCAGAAGACAGGGGGCGGGAGCAGCATTTT,CSAEDRGREQHF
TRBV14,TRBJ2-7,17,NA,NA,TGTGCCAGCAGCCAAGATAGGTGGGGGGTCAACTACTACGAGCAGTACTTC,CASSQDRWGVNYYEQYF
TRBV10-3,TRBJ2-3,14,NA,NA,TGTGCCATCAGTGGTGGGCAGGACACAGATGCGCAGTATTTT,CAISGGQDTDAQYF
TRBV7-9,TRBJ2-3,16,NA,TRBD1,TGTGCCAGCAGCTTGGGACGGACAGGGCCGGGAGATACGCAGTATTTT,CASSLGRTGPGDTQYF
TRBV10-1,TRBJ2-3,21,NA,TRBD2,TGCGCCAGCAGTGAGTCAAATAAGGGACTAGCGGGTCGACCTAGCACAGATACGCAGTATTTT,CASSESNKGLAGRPSTDTQYF
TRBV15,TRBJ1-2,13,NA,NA,TGTGCCACCAGCAGAGATAAGATCTATGGCTACACCTTC,CATSRDKIYGYTF
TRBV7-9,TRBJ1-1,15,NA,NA,TGTGCCAGCAGCTTAGTAGGACTGCTGAACACTGAAGCTTTCTTT,CASSLVGLLNTEAFF
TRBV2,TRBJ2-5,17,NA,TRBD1,TGTGCCAGCAGTGAAATGGGGACAGGGCCGAACCAAGAGGCCCAGTACTTC,CASSEMGTGPNQEAQYF
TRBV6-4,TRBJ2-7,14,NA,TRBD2,TGTGCCAGCAGTGACGGGACTAGCGGGAGCGAGCAGTACTTC,CASSDGTSGSEQYF
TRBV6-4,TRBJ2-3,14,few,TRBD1,TGTGCCAGCAGTGCAGGGGGCGCAGAAGATACGCAGTATTTT,CASSAGGAEDTQYF
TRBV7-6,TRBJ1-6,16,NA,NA,TGTGCCAGCAGCTTAGACCCGAATGGCGATAATTCACCCCTCCACTTT,CASSLDPNGDNSPLHF
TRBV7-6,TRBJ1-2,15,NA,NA,TGTGCCAGCAGCTTAGCGGACAGAGCTAACTATGGCTACACCTTC,CASSLADRANYGYTF
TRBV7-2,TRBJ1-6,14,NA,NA,TGTGCCAGCAGCACCGAGGGGGAAACTTCACCCCTCCACTTT,CASSTEGETSPLHF
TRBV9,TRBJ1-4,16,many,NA,TGTGCCAGCAGCGTGGAGGGACGAGGGGTTAATGAAAAACTGTTTTTT,CASSVEGRGVNEKLFF
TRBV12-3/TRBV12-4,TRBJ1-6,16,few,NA,TGTGCCAGCAGGGGAAGGAGAGGAGTCTATAATTCACCCCTCCACTTT,CASRGRRGVYNSPLHF
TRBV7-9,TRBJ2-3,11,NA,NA,TGTGCCAGCAGCTCGTACGAGACGCAGTATTTT,CASSSYETQYF
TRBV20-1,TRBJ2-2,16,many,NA,TGCAGTGCTAGAGATCCCGGGGCAGGGGAAGCCGGGGAGCTGTTTTTT,CSARDPGAGEAGELFF
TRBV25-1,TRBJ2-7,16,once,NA,TGTGCCAGCAGTGAAAAAGGTGACACGAGCTCCTACGAGCAGTACTTC,CASSEKGDTSSYEQYF
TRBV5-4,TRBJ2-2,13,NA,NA,TGTGCCAGCAGCTTGTGGGGCACCGGGGAGCTGTTTTTT,CASSLWGTGELFF
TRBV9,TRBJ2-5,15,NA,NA,TGTGCCAGCAGCGCGTCCGGGGGGCAGGGGGAGACCCAGTACTTC,CASSASGGQGETQYF
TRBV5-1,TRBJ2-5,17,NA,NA,TGCGCCAGCAGCTTGGTCACAACGATTATCACCCAAGAGACCCAGTACTTC,CASSLVTTIITQETQYF
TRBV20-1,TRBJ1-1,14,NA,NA,TGCAGTGCTAGAGGAGGGGGGCGCGACACTGAAGCTTTCTTT,CSARGGGRDTEAFF
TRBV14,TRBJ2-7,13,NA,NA,TGTGCCAGCAGTGACGGTCCCTCCTACGAGCAGTACTTC,CASSDGPSYEQYF
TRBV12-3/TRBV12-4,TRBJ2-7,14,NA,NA,TGTGCCAGCAGCGCCTCCCACACTGGGTACGAGCGGTACTTC,CASSASHTGYERYF
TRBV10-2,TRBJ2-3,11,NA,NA,TGCGCCAGCAGTACGGGAGATACGCAGTATTTT,CASSTGDTQYF
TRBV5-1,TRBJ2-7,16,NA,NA,TGCGCCAGCAGCCGAACGGAGCAGGCGACCTCCTACGAGCAGTACTTC,CASSRTEQATSYEQYF
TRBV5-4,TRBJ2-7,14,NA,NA,TGTGCCAGCAGCTTAAAGGGTCCGGCCTACGAGCAGTACTTC,CASSLKGPAYEQYF